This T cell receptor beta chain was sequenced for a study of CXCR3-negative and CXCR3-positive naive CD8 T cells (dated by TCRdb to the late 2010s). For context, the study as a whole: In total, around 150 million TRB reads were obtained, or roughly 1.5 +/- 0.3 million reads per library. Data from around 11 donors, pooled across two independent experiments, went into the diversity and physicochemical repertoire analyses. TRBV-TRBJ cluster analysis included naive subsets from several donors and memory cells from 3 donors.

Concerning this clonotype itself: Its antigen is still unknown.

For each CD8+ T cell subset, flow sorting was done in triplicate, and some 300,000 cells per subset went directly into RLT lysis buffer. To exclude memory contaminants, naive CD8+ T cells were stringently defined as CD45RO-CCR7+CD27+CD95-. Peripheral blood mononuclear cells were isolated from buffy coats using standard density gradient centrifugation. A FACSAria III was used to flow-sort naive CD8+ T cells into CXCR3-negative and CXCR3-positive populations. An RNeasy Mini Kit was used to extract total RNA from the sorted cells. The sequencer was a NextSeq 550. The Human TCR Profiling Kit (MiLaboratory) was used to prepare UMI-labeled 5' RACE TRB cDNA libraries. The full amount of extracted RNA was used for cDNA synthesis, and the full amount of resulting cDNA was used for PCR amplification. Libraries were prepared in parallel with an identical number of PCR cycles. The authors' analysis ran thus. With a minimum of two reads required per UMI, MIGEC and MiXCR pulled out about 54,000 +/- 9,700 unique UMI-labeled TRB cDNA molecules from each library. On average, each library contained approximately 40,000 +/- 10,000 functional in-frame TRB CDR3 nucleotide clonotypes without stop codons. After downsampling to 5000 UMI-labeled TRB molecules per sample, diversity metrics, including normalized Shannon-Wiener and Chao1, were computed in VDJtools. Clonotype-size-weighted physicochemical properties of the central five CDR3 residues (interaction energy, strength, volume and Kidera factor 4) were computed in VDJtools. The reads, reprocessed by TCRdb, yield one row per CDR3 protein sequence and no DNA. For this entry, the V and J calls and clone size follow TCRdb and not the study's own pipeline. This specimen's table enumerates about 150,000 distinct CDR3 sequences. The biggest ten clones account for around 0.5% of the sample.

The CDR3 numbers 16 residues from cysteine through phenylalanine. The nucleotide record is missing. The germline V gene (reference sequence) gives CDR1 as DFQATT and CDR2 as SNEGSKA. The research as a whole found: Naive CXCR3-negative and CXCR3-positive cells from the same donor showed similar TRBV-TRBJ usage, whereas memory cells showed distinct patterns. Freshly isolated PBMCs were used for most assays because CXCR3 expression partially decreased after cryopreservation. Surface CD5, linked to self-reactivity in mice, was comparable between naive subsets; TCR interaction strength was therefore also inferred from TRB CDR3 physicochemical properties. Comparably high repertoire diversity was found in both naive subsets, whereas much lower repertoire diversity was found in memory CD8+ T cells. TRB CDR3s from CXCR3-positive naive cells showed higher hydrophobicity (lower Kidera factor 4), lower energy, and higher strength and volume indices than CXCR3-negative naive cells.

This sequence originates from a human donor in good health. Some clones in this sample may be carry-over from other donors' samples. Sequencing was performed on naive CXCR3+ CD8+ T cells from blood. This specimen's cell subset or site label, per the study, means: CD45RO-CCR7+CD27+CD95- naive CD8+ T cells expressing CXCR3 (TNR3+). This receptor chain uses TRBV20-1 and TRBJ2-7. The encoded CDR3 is CSARVLSGVRSYEQYF.